This is a list of T cell receptor beta chains from one sample in a study of T cells in Graves' hyperthyroidism and ophthalmopathy. TCRdb recomputed calls from the multiplex PCR reads with MiXCR, one row per CDR3 protein. Found here are approximately 590,000 distinct CDR3 sequences, around a sixth of them singletons; the top ten hold under 7.5%. What was sequenced was blood. The receptors come from a woman aged 25 to 39 with Graves' hyperthyroidism. Each CDR3 is given with its conserved first and last residue. A D gene is named only where the DNA matches it firmly. Clone size is given for some rows only: seen once, a few or many times, or a class if the clone is expanded.

>TRBV6-5|TRBJ2-7|NA|many
CASSYAGGGYEQYF
TGTGCCAGCAGTTACGCCGGGGGAGGCTACGAGCAGTACTTC
>TRBV20-1|TRBJ2-7|NA|many
CSALQGFEQYF
TGCAGTGCTCTACAGGGATTCGAGCAGTACTTC
>TRBV11-2|TRBJ1-6|NA|many
CASSLGSPLHF
TGTGCCAGCAGCTTAGGTTCACCCCTCCACTTT
>TRBV20-1|TRBJ2-7|TRBD2|many
CSARDPSGRPYEQYF
TGCAGTGCTAGAGACCCCAGCGGGAGGCCCTACGAGCAGTACTTC
>TRBV20-1|TRBJ2-1|TRBD2|many
CSGASGHNEQFF
TGCAGTGGGGCTAGCGGTCACAATGAGCAGTTCTTC
>TRBV6-1|TRBJ2-5|NA|NA
CASTLRGQETQYF
TGTGCCAGCACCCTACGGGGCCAAGAGACCCAGTACTTC
>TRBV6-2/TRBV6-3|TRBJ2-7|TRBD2|many
CASSYGLADSYEQYF
TGTGCCAGCAGTTACGGACTAGCGGACTCCTACGAGCAGTACTTC
>TRBV28|TRBJ2-2|TRBD2|NA
CASSLSAGRLAYAGELFF
TGTGCCAGCAGTTTATCGGCGGGGAGACTAGCATACGCCGGGGAGCTGTTTTTT
>TRBV20-1|TRBJ2-7|TRBD1|few
CSAKAGTASSYEQYF
TGCAGTGCTAAGGCCGGGACAGCTAGCTCCTACGAGCAGTACTTC
>TRBV11-2|TRBJ2-7|TRBD2|many
CASSSQIAGESHEQYF
TGTGCCAGCAGCTCCCAAATAGCGGGAGAGTCCCACGAGCAGTACTTC
>TRBV10-3|TRBJ2-7|TRBD2|few
CAISDGELAGNGAQYF
TGTGCCATCAGTGATGGTGAGCTAGCGGGAAATGGGGCGCAGTACTTC
>TRBV28|TRBJ1-6|NA|NA
CASNQQPYNSPLHF
TGTGCCAGCAACCAACAGCCCTATAATTCACCCCTCCACTTT
>TRBV6-1|TRBJ2-3|NA|NA
CASSEVSRVSTDTQYF
TGTGCCAGCAGTGAAGTTAGCAGGGTTAGCACAGATACGCAGTATTTT
>TRBV20-1|TRBJ2-3|NA|few
CSAQGGSTDTQYF
TGCAGTGCCCAAGGAGGAAGCACAGATACGCAGTATTTT
>TRBV30|TRBJ2-2|TRBD2|many
CAWSSTGGIGELFF
TGTGCCTGGAGTAGTACGGGAGGAATCGGGGAGCTGTTTTTT
>TRBV10-1|TRBJ1-1|NA|many
CASSEPGTTEAFF
TGCGCCAGCAGTGAACCAGGGACCACTGAAGCTTTCTTT
>TRBV29-1|TRBJ2-3|NA|few
CSVELRGNTDTQYF
TGCAGCGTTGAACTTAGGGGGAACACAGATACGCAGTATTTT
>TRBV12-3/TRBV12-4|TRBJ2-4|TRBD1|many
CASSLAQGARNIQYF
TGTGCCAGCAGTTTAGCGCAGGGGGCTAGGAACATTCAGTACTTC
>TRBV10-3|TRBJ2-1|NA|many
CAISNDGRAGTSYNEQFF
TGTGCCATCAGTAACGATGGGCGGGCGGGGACGTCCTACAATGAGCAGTTCTTC
>TRBV29-1|TRBJ2-1|TRBD1|many
CSVGTGSYNEQFF
TGCAGCGTTGGGACAGGCTCCTACAATGAGCAGTTCTTC
>TRBV19|TRBJ2-1|TRBD2|NA
CASREAWTSGRANEQFF
TGTGCCAGTAGAGAGGCCTGGACTAGCGGGAGGGCAAATGAGCAGTTCTTC
>TRBV9|TRBJ2-3|NA|few
CASSPGVGRDNTDTQYF
TGTGCCAGCAGCCCAGGGGTAGGGCGAGACAACACAGATACGCAGTATTTT
>TRBV20-1|TRBJ2-7|NA|NA
CSAREGSGEQYF
TGCAGTGCTAGAGAGGGATCTGGCGAGCAGTACTTC
>TRBV28|TRBJ2-1|TRBD1|many
CASSSTDRASYNEQFF
TGTGCCAGCAGTTCTACGGACAGGGCCTCCTACAATGAGCAGTTCTTC
>TRBV6-4|TRBJ1-5|NA|many
CASSDPGGGNQPQHF
TGTGCCAGCAGTGACCCTGGGGGAGGCAATCAGCCCCAGCATTTT
>TRBV7-2|TRBJ1-6|NA|many
CASTLQGSINSPLHF
TGTGCCAGCACCTTACAGGGAAGTATTAATTCACCCCTCCACTTT
>TRBV5-6|TRBJ2-7|NA|NA
CASSWGPYEQYF
TGTGCCAGCAGCTGGGGGCCCTACGAGCAGTACTTC
>TRBV30|TRBJ1-1|NA|many
CAWRPGEADTEAFF
TGTGCCTGGAGACCAGGGGAGGCCGACACTGAAGCTTTCTTT
>TRBV27|TRBJ2-1|NA|many
CASSLLPGPIYNEQFF
TGTGCCAGCAGTTTATTGCCGGGACCCATATACAATGAGCAGTTCTTC
>TRBV18|TRBJ2-5|NA|many
CASSPRGAEETQYF
TGTGCCAGCTCACCCCGGGGGGCAGAAGAGACCCAGTACTTC
>TRBV7-6|TRBJ2-3|TRBD1|NA
CASSLDGTGLRVTQYF
TGTGCCAGCAGCTTAGATGGGACAGGGCTGAGGGTCACGCAGTATTTT
>TRBV20-1|TRBJ1-5|NA|few
CSARQDPNQPQHF
TGCAGTGCTAGACAGGACCCCAATCAGCCCCAGCATTTT
>TRBV24-1|TRBJ2-1|TRBD2|NA
CATSDGLAGGHEQFF
TGTGCCACCAGTGATGGGCTAGCGGGAGGGCATGAGCAGTTCTTC
>TRBV18|TRBJ2-3|TRBD1|many
CASSPDRVGTDTQYF
TGTGCCAGCTCACCGGACAGGGTGGGGACAGATACGCAGTATTTT
>TRBV24-1|TRBJ2-1|TRBD2|few
CATSDPGLAGGPYRYNEQFF
TGTGCCACCAGTGACCCGGGACTAGCGGGAGGTCCCTACCGATACAATGAGCAGTTCTTC
>TRBV6-2/TRBV6-3|TRBJ2-4|NA|few
CASSYSSVRSLAKNIQYF
TGTGCCAGCAGTTACTCGTCGGTTCGGTCTTTAGCCAAAAACATTCAGTACTTC
>TRBV5-6|TRBJ1-1|NA|many
CASSLDTGGITEAFF
TGTGCCAGCAGCTTGGACACGGGGGGGATAACTGAAGCTTTCTTT
>TRBV5-8|TRBJ2-3|TRBD2|many
CASSLTLAGVTDTQYF
TGTGCCAGCAGCTTGACTCTAGCGGGAGTCACAGATACGCAGTATTTT
>TRBV5-1|TRBJ1-4|NA|NA
CASSYGDEKLFF
TGCGCCAGCAGCTACGGGGATGAAAAACTGTTTTTT
>TRBV28|TRBJ1-1|TRBD1|many
CASSSGTENTEAFF
TGTGCCAGCAGTTCCGGGACAGAGAACACTGAAGCTTTCTTT
>TRBV2|TRBJ2-3|TRBD2|many
CASSRLAGGGRVTQYF
TGTGCCAGCAGCCGACTAGCGGGAGGAGGTAGGGTTACGCAGTATTTT
>TRBV27|TRBJ1-2|TRBD1|many
CASSLQGADYGYTF
TGTGCCAGCAGTTTACAGGGGGCGGACTATGGCTACACCTTC
>TRBV15|TRBJ2-3|NA|NA
CATSRDAAVSTDTQYF
TGTGCCACCAGCAGAGACGCAGCGGTTAGCACAGATACGCAGTATTTT
>TRBV9|TRBJ2-3|NA|NA
CASSGRGARPSLLNTDTQYF
TGTGCCAGCAGCGGAAGGGGGGCCCGACCTTCCCTTCTTAACACAGATACGCAGTATTTT